This T cell receptor beta chain was obtained from a study of OX40 agonist ivuxolimab in advanced cancers. Study-level information: Each patient was given ivuxolimab into a vein every 2 weeks, at 0.01 to 10 mg/kg. Broader study findings: CD4+ T cells averaged fewer expanded clones than CD8+ T cells.

Profiling relied on immunoSEQ multiplex PCR, and the TCRdb table lists in-frame clones only, not all of them. The sample consists of around 19,000 clones, over 70% of them appearing once. The ends were cut back, 4 bases at V and 7 bases at J, with 17 bases in the middle. Germline CDR1 MGHRA, CDR2 YSYEKL. The CDR3 loop spans 14 amino acids. Collection of blood occurred at baseline, at cycle 4 day 1, and at cycle 7 day 1. A note on this clone: Its antigen is unknown.

The rearrangement uses TRBV4-1 and TRBJ2-7, with a weak D call TRBD1 (5 bases). The sample was CD4+ or CD8+ T cells sorted from blood, taken in a trial of the OX40 agonist ivuxolimab. This TCR was recovered from an adult with an advanced solid tumor such as melanoma, head and neck, liver or kidney cancer. Written as DNA, the CDR3 is TGCGCCAGCAGCCTCCAAGGCCAGGGTAGTGAGCAGTACTTC. It translates to CASSLQGQGSEQYF.